This entry lists 7 T cell receptor beta chains sequenced from one sample in a study of T-cell memory formation after mild COVID-19. Using its own MiXCR run on the 5' RACE reads, TCRdb lists one record per CDR3 protein. The table includes 350,000 to 450,000 distinct CDR3 sequences, around 20% detected once. Specimen: PBMCs or a T cell subset sorted from them (not recorded which). These receptors originate from an adult woman who had mild COVID-19 (a few samples of this study predate the infection). Cell type and time point are not known.

This clonotype has only a few counts. The chain joins TRBV30 to TRBJ2-7, with D perhaps matching TRBD1 (6 bases). Germline V CDR1 and CDR2: GTSNPN, SVGIG (reference sequence). The length of the CDR3 is 13 residues. Deletions cut 7 bases from V and 0 bases from J, with 13 bases between. The CDR3 DNA reads as TGTGCCTTGATCCAGGGGAGCTCCTACGAGCAGTACTTC. Translation: CALIQGSSYEQYF.

This clonotype showed up just a few times. The J gene is TRBJ2-7, the V gene TRBV12-3 or TRBV12-4, with D possibly TRBD2 on 5 matching bases. The CDR3 runs 14 residues. V shed 3 bases and J shed 3 bases, with 12 bases lying between them. CDR3 residues: CASSLGERSYEQYF. CDR3 in DNA: TGTGCCAGCAGTTTGGGAGAGCGCAGCTACGAGCAGTACTTC.

The sample holds a few counts of this clonotype. The J gene is TRBJ1-5, the V gene TRBV20-1; D is perhaps TRBD1 (6 bases). Germline V gene data show CDR1 as DFQATT and CDR2 as SNEGSKA (reference sequence). The V gene lost 5 bases and the J gene lost 4 bases, with 18 bases spanning the gap. The CDR3 extends over 15 amino acids. Written as DNA, the CDR3 is TGCAGTGCTCGCCGGCCGGGGGCTGGAAATCAGCCCCAGCATTTT. Translated: CSARRPGAGNQPQHF.

The J gene is TRBJ2-1, the V gene TRBV24-1, with D perhaps matching TRBD1 (5 bases). The CDR3 extends over 14 amino acids. The V gene's germline CDR1 is KGHDR and CDR2 SFDVKD. V shed 4 bases and J shed 4 bases, with 10 bases lying between them. CDR3: CATSEHRNYNEQFF. In nucleotides, the CDR3 is TGTGCCACCAGTGAGCACAGGAATTACAATGAGCAGTTCTTC.

The chain carries TRBV7-2 and TRBJ1-6; D perhaps matches TRBD1 (6 bases). V lost 2 bases to trimming and J lost 10 bases, with 15 bases between them. The CDR3 is 15 amino acids. Germline V CDR1 and CDR2: SGHTA, FQGNSA. CDR3 loop: CASSLFATGSSPLHF. Here the CDR3 DNA reads TGTGCCAGCAGCTTATTTGCTACAGGGAGCTCACCCCTCCACTTT.

This clonotype was detected only a few times. The chain combines TRBV6-6 with TRBJ2-2; no reliable D call. With 7 bases removed from V and 5 bases from J, the gap between germline ends came to 11 bases. This CDR3 contains 13 residues. CDR1 and CDR2 from the germline V gene are MNHNY and SVGAGI (reference sequence). CDR3 residues: CASNQLLTGELFF. CDR3 bases: TGTGCCAGCAACCAACTGCTAACCGGGGAGCTGTTTTTT.

The CDR3 nucleotides read TGTGCCAGCAGCTTTGCCACTGAAGCTTTCTTT. This codes for CASSFATEAFF. The chain combines TRBV5-6 with TRBJ1-1, with D unresolved. The CDR3 has 11 amino acids. The ends were cut back, 2 bases at V and 4 bases at J, with 3 bases in the middle. Germline V gives CDR1 SGHDT, CDR2 YYEEEE. The full variable domain, rest sourced from reference TRBV5-6 and TRBJ1-1, is DAGVTQSPTHLIKTRGQQVTLRCSPKSGHDTVSWYQQALGQGPQFIFQYYEEEERQRGNFPDRFSGHQFPNYSSELNVNALLLGDSALYLCASSFATEAFFGQGTRLTVV.